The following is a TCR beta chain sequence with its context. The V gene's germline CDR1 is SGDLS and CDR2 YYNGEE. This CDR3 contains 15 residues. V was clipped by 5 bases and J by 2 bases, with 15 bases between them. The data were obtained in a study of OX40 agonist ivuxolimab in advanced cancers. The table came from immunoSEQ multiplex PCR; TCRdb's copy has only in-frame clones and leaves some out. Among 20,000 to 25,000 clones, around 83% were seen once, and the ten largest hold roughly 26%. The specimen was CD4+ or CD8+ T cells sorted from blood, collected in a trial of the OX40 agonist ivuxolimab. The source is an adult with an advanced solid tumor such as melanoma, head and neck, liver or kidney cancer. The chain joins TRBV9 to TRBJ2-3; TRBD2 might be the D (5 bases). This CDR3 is CASSWTGSPTDTQYF. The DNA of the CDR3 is TGTGCCAGCAGTTGGACGGGGTCACCCACAGATACGCAGTATTTT.